This paragraph reports one TCR beta chain. The data were taken from a study of blood T cell repertoires in COVID-19. The data were produced by immunoSEQ multiplex PCR, yet TCRdb's version contains in-frame clones alone and is incomplete. This table holds about 180,000 clones, 88% found once. The participants were between roughly 18 and 100 years old and came from some 23 US areas. Membership in each cohort depended on participant-reported clinical history. Two negative PCRs, clearance, or symptom resolution characterized the recovered Cohort 3 donors. The receptor was derived from a young woman who had recovered from COVID-19. Specimen: PBMCs or T cells enriched from blood (not recorded which).

CDR3 sequence (DNA): TGTGCCTGGAGACAGTTACATGGCTACACCTTC. Its translation: CAWRQLHGYTF. The chain links TRBV30 to TRBJ1-2; D remains unclear. CDR1 and CDR2 from the germline V gene are GTSNPN and SVGIG (reference sequence). The CDR3 sequence is 11 residues long. V was trimmed by 3 bases and J by 6 bases, leaving 8 bases between them.